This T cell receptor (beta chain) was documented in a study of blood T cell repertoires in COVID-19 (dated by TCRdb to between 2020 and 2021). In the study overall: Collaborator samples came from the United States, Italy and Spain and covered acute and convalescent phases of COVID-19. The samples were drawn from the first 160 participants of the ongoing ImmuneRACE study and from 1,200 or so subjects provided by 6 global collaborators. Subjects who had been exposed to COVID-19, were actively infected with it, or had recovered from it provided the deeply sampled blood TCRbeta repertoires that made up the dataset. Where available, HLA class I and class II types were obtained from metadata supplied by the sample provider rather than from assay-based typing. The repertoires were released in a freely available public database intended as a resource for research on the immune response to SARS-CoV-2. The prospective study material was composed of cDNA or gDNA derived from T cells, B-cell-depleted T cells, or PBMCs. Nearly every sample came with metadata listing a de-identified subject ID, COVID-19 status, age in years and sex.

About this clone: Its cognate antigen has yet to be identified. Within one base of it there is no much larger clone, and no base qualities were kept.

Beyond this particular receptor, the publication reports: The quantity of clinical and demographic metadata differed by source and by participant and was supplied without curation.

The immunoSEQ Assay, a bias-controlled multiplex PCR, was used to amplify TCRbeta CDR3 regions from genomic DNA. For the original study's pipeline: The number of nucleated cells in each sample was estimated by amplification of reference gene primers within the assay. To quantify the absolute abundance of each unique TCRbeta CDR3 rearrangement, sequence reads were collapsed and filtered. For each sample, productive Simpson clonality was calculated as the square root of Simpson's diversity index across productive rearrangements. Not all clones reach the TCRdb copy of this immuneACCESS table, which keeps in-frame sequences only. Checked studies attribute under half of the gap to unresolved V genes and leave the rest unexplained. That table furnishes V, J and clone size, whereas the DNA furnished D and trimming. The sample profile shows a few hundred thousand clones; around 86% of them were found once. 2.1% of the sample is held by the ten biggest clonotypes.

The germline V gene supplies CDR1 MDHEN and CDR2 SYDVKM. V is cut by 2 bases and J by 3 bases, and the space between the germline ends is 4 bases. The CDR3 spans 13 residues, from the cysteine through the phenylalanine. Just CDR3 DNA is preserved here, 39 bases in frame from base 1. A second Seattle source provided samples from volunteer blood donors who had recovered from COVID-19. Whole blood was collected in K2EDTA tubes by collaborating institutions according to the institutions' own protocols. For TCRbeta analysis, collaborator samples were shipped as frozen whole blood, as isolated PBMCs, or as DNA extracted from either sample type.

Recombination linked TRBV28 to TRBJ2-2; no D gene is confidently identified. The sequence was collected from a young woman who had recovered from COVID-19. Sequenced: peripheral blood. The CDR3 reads CASSLPDTGELFF. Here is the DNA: TGTGCCAGCAGTTTACCAGACACCGGGGAGCTGTTTTTT.